A selection of T cell receptor beta chains follows, all from one sample in a study of identical twins. Using its own MiXCR run on the 5' RACE reads, TCRdb lists one record per CDR3 protein. The data show 600,000 to 700,000 distinct CDR3 sequences, with about 20% seen just once and over 4% held by the top ten. These same records also appear under a second study, on T cells expressing NK-cell markers.

Sequencing was performed on PBMCs. These receptors all come from a woman younger than 30 in good health. CDR3s include the opening cysteine and the closing phenylalanine or tryptophan. The D gene is left open where the match is weak. Some rows have no size entry. The others give once, few or many, or a class for an expanded clone.

>TRBJ2-1|TRBD2|TRBV12-3/TRBV12-4|NA
TGTGCCAGCAGGGAAAGCGGGGGGGCGGGCAATGAGCAGTTCTTC
CASRESGGAGNEQFF
>TRBJ1-4|TRBD1|TRBV20-1|NA
TGCAGTGCTAGAGAGACAGGGTTCATTGCAACTAATGAAAAACTGTTTTTT
CSARETGFIATNEKLFF
>TRBJ2-2|NA|TRBV29-1|few
TGCAGCGTGAACACAAAATTCACCGGGGAGCTGTTTTTT
CSVNTKFTGELFF
>TRBJ2-7|NA|TRBV12-3/TRBV12-4|NA
TGTGCCAGCCCCTGGAGCAGGGAAGGCGCCGAGCAGTACTTC
CASPWSREGAEQYF
>TRBJ1-2|TRBD1|TRBV20-1|few
TGCAGTGCTAGTGAAAAGGGACAGGGAAATGGCTACACCTTC
CSASEKGQGNGYTF
>TRBJ2-7|TRBD1|TRBV20-1|few
TGCAGTGCTAGGGACGGCGGACAGGGCGCCTACGAGCAGTACTTC
CSARDGGQGAYEQYF
>TRBJ2-1|NA|TRBV24-1|many
TGTGCCACCGGGCAAGGGGACAATGAGCAGTTCTTC
CATGQGDNEQFF
>TRBJ2-2|TRBD2|TRBV4-3|NA
TGCGCCAGCAGCCCGACTAGCGGGAGGGGTTACACCGGGGAGCTGTTTTTT
CASSPTSGRGYTGELFF
>TRBJ2-7|NA|TRBV7-9|NA
TGTGCCAGCAGCAGGGGACTGAACTACGAGCAGTACTTC
CASSRGLNYEQYF
>TRBJ2-7|NA|TRBV7-2|few
TGTGCCAGCAGCCCAGGTAGGGCATCGACCTACGAGCAGTACTTC
CASSPGRASTYEQYF
>TRBJ2-7|TRBD2|TRBV6-5|few
TGTGCCAGCAGTTATAGCGGGACTAGCGGCCACGAGCAGTACTTC
CASSYSGTSGHEQYF
>TRBJ1-1|NA|TRBV12-5|NA
TGTGCTAGTGGTTTGGTTAGTCACTTGAACACTGAAGCTTTCTTT
CASGLVSHLNTEAFF
>TRBJ1-1|TRBD1|TRBV6-5|few
TGTGCCAGCAGTTACTCGATGTGGGACAGGGGGCGCGGGAACACTGAAGCTTTCTTT
CASSYSMWDRGRGNTEAFF
>TRBJ1-5|NA|TRBV12-3/TRBV12-4|NA
TGTGCCAGCAGTTTGGGGGTTCGGCCCCAGCATTTT
CASSLGVRPQHF